One and the same sample provided the 26 T cell receptor beta chains below, sequenced in a study of blood T cell repertoires in COVID-19. Some clones are missing from TCRdb's copy, which holds only in-frame ones; the method was immunoSEQ multiplex PCR. The sample includes around 280,000 clones, 70% to 90% of them seen just once. The sequencing sample was made of PBMCs or T cells enriched from blood (not recorded which). These receptors originate from a woman aged 40 to 55 who had recovered from COVID-19.

The chain joins TRBV5-1 to TRBJ2-3; no definite D call. V was pared by 5 bases and J by 0 bases, with 10 bases between. The CDR3 is made up of 14 amino acids. Germline V gene sequence: CDR1 SGHRS, CDR2 YFSETQ. This chain's CDR3 is CASSWAGSTDTQYF. CDR3 DNA sequence: TGCGCCAGCAGTTGGGCAGGAAGCACAGATACGCAGTATTTT.

This clone is a singleton in its sample. The chain has TRBV5-4 and TRBJ2-7; D unclear. This CDR3 is 15 amino acids long. The germline V gene encodes CDR1 SGHNT and CDR2 YYREEE (reference sequence). The germline V and J ends were trimmed by 0 bases and 0 bases, with 10 bases remaining between them. This chain's CDR3 is CASSLVPFSSYEQYF. The CDR3, as DNA: TGTGCCAGCAGCTTGGTGCCGTTCAGCTCCTACGAGCAGTACTTC.

The rearrangement joins TRBV3-1 (or the pseudogene TRBV3-2) to TRBJ2-5, with D maybe TRBD2 (6 bases). V lost 1 base and J lost 4, with 10 bases in between. The germline V gene encodes CDR1 LGHDT and CDR2 YNNKEL (reference sequence). The CDR3 totals 14 residues. The CDR3 DNA is TGTGCCAGCAGCCAAGTGGGGGGTAGAGAGACCCAGTACTTC. Residues: CASSQVGGRETQYF.

The rearrangement uses TRBV7-9 and TRBJ1-2; TRBD1 agrees at 7 bases. After removal of 1 base from V and 2 bases from J, the junction contained 4 bases not matched to a gene. Germline lookup yields CDR1 SEHNR and CDR2 FQNEAQ (reference sequence). This CDR3 region has 15 residues. The CDR3 spells CASSLGGRGNYGYTF. The CDR3 nucleotides are TGTGCCAGCAGCTTAGGTGGCAGGGGGAACTATGGCTACACCTTC.

The V gene is TRBV4-3, the J gene TRBJ1-2, with D unresolved. CDR3 length: 15 amino acids. Germline V gene lookup returns CDR1 LGHNA and CDR2 YSLEER. Trimming pared 4 bases from V and 7 bases from J, leaving 19 bases between. For the CDR3, the DNA is TGCGCCAGCAGCCCAGATACCTCCGAGCTAGGTGGCTACACCTTC. Translation gives CASSPDTSELGGYTF.

The gene calls are TRBV18 and TRBJ1-4; D gene uncertain. The V end lost 4 bases, the J end lost 8 bases, and 14 bases lay between the germline ends. CDR1 KGHSH and CDR2 LQKENI come from the germline V gene. This CDR3 is built from 14 residues. The CDR3 here is CASSLRERNEKLFF. CDR3 DNA sequence: TGTGCCAGCTCACTCCGGGAACGGAACGAAAAACTGTTTTTT.

J is TRBJ1-3 and V is TRBV18; TRBD1 is a possible D gene (5 bases). CDR1 KGHSH and CDR2 LQKENI come from the germline V gene. This CDR3 spans 16 amino acids. Trimming removed 0 bases at V and 1 base at J, with 10 bases between. This CDR3 is CASSPPTGGSGNTIYF. Written as DNA, the CDR3 is TGTGCCAGCTCACCACCGACGGGGGGTTCTGGAAACACCATATATTTT.

This clone was seen more than once but under ten times. Other nucleotide sequences from this sample produce the same CDR3. The chain couples TRBV28 to TRBJ1-2, with 7 bases fitting TRBD1. Losses at the gene ends were 5 bases for V and 2 bases for J; bases not matched to a gene: 2. The CDR3 extends over 13 amino acids. The V gene's germline CDR1 is MDHEN and CDR2 SYDVKM. This CDR3 reads CASSQQGNYGYTF. The CDR3 nucleotides read TGTGCCAGCAGTCAACAGGGGAACTATGGCTACACCTTC.

The chain links TRBV7-6 to TRBJ1-6; D is ambiguous. CDR1 is SGHVS, CDR2 FNYEAQ, per germline. V lost 2 bases and J lost 9, with 14 bases in between. The CDR3 totals 15 residues. The CDR3 DNA is TGTGCCAGCAGCTTACGTTTTAGCCGGTCTTCACCCCTCCACTTT. Residues: CASSLRFSRSSPLHF. The entire variable domain, with the rest obtained from reference TRBV7-6 and TRBJ1-6, is as follows: GAGVSQSPRYKVTKRGQDVALRCDPISGHVSLYWYRQALGQGPEFLTYFNYEAQQDKSGLPNDRFSAERPEGSISTLTIQRTEQRDSAMYRCASSLRFSRSSPLHFGNGTRLTVT.

To note about this clone: The same CDR3 also results from other DNA sequences found in this sample. The chain carries TRBV5-1 and TRBJ1-2; D is possibly TRBD1 (6 bases). With 0 bases removed from V and 5 bases from J, the gap between germline ends came to 8 bases. CDR1 is SGHRS and CDR2 is YFSETQ in the germline V gene. This CDR3 spans 13 amino acids. CDR3: CASSLGTDYGYTF. DNA of the CDR3: TGCGCCAGCAGCTTGGGGACAGATTATGGCTACACCTTC.

This clone was counted a few times. The V and J genes are TRBV4-3 and TRBJ2-1; D might be TRBD2 (5 bases). Trimming took 0 bases from V and 4 from J, leaving 10 bases between them. The CDR3 has 15 residues. Germline V gene lookup returns CDR1 LGHNA and CDR2 YSLEER. CDR3 region: CASSQDLTSYNEQFF. CDR3 nucleotides: TGCGCCAGCAGCCAAGATCTTACTAGTTACAATGAGCAGTTCTTC.

The chain joins TRBV5-1 to TRBJ2-7; possible D gene TRBD1, 6 bases. V was cut by 0 bases and J by 1 base, with 8 bases left in between. The CDR3 loop spans 14 amino acids. Germline V gives CDR1 SGHRS, CDR2 YFSETQ. Here the CDR3 DNA reads TGCGCCAGCAGCTTGGGGACAGTTTCCTACGAGCAGTACTTC. It encodes CASSLGTVSYEQYF.

The chain couples TRBV6-5 to TRBJ1-6, with D possibly TRBD1 on 6 matching bases. Germline assignment: CDR1 MNHEY and CDR2 SVGAGI. This CDR3 has 14 residues. V shed 6 bases and J shed 6 bases, with 12 bases lying between them. Written as DNA, the CDR3 is TGTGCCAGCAGACCCGGACAGCTTAATTCACCCCTCCACTTT. Translating gives CASRPGQLNSPLHF.

This chain connects TRBV6-2 or TRBV6-3 to TRBJ1-5, with unresolved D. The CDR3 sequence is 15 residues long. Germline V lookup: CDR1 MNHEY, CDR2 SVGEGT. Trimming took 2 bases from V and 0 from J, leaving 8 bases between them. Here the CDR3 DNA reads TGTGCCAGCAGTTACCGTCTTTCTAGCAATCAGCCCCAGCATTTT. Protein: CASSYRLSSNQPQHF.

The chain employs TRBV15 and TRBJ2-7; possible D gene TRBD1, 5 bases. The CDR3 spans 12 residues. Between the trimmed V and J ends, which lost 0 bases and 9 bases, there was a span of 9 bases. Germline values: CDR1 LNHNV, CDR2 YYDKDF (reference sequence). The CDR3 sequence: CATSRDQGLQYF. The CDR3 DNA sequence: TGTGCCACCAGCAGAGATCAGGGCTTGCAGTACTTC.

The chain joins TRBV27 to TRBJ2-7, with 8 bases aligning to TRBD2. V shed 0 bases and J 4 bases; nucleotides not matched to a gene: 8. This CDR3 region has 16 residues. Germline assignment: CDR1 MNHEY and CDR2 SMNVEV (reference sequence). The CDR3 DNA reads as TGTGCCAGCAGTTTATCGGGGACTAGAGGGGAATACGAGCAGTACTTC. Translated, it gives CASSLSGTRGEYEQYF.

CDR3 nucleotide sequence: TGTGCCAGCAGCCTAGGGAGGCAGGCGAACACTGAAGCTTTCTTT. This gives the protein CASSLGRQANTEAFF. This rearrangement joins TRBV2 to TRBJ1-1; D gene ambiguous. The germline V and J ends were trimmed by 6 bases and 1 base, with 15 bases remaining between them. CDR1 is SNHLY, CDR2 FYNNEI, per germline. The length of the CDR3 is 15 residues.

The table lists this clone with a count of one. This sequence joins TRBV5-1 and TRBJ2-1; 13 bases map to TRBD2. Germline-derived CDR1 and CDR2 are SGHRS and YFSETQ. The length of the CDR3 is 15 residues. V shed 7 bases and J 8 bases; nucleotides not matched to a gene: 9. CDR3 loop: CASRPGTSGTYEQFF. In DNA, the CDR3 is TGCGCCAGCCGCCCCGGGACTAGCGGGACATATGAGCAGTTCTTC. Based on the CDR3 plus reference TRBV5-1 and TRBJ2-1, the full variable domain is KAGVTQTPRYLIKTRGQQVTLSCSPISGHRSVSWYQQTPGQGLQFLFEYFSETQRNKGNFPGRFSGRQFSNSRSEMNVSTLELGDSALYLCASRPGTSGTYEQFFGPGTRLTVL.

The chain employs TRBV6-5 and TRBJ2-1; the match to TRBD2 covers 13 bases. CDR1 and CDR2 from the germline V gene are MNHEY and SVGAGI. The J segment lost 8 bases and the V segment lost 6 bases, leaving 4 bases of the junction unmatched. CDR3 length: 14 amino acids. CDR3 in DNA: TGTGCCAGCAGGCCAGGACTAGCGGGAGATGAGCAGTTCTTC. It specifies CASRPGLAGDEQFF.

The chain carries TRBV27 and TRBJ1-2; 7 bases align to TRBD1. The V gene end was trimmed by 4 bases and the J gene end by 5 bases; junction bases not matched to a gene: 4. The CDR3 runs 13 residues. Germline values: CDR1 MNHEY, CDR2 SMNVEV (reference sequence). The CDR3 loop reads CASSWGTDYGYTF. The CDR3 DNA reads TGTGCCAGCAGTTGGGGGACAGATTATGGCTACACCTTC.

The CDR3 is CASSLYPAVKTDTQYF. The CDR3 DNA follows: TGTGCCAGCAGTCTTTATCCAGCGGTCAAGACAGATACGCAGTATTTT. The chain couples TRBV27 to TRBJ2-3, with D possibly being TRBD2 (5 bases). Germline values: CDR1 MNHEY, CDR2 SMNVEV (reference sequence). V was shortened by 5 bases and J by 3 bases, with 18 bases between the two germline ends. There are 16 residues in the CDR3.

This clone occurred once. V gene TRBV23-1 combines with J gene TRBJ2-4; D gene uncertain. TRBV23-1 is designated an ORF whose function remains uncertain. CDR3 length: 16 amino acids. Trimming pared 2 bases from V and 2 bases from J, leaving 13 bases between. As DNA, the CDR3 is TGCGCCAGCAGTCAAGGCAACATTCTGACCAAAAACATTCAGTACTTC. This gives the protein CASSQGNILTKNIQYF.

The J gene is TRBJ1-6, the V gene TRBV7-8; weak D call: TRBD1 (6 bases). The CDR3 is 16 residues long. Germline values: CDR1 SGHVS, CDR2 FQNEAQ. V lost 11 bases and J 5 bases, leaving 22 bases between the germline ends. CDR3 amino acids: CASLGGGQGDNSPLHF. CDR3 nucleotide sequence: TGTGCCTCATTAGGCGGGGGCCAAGGGGATAATTCACCCCTCCACTTT.

V is TRBV5-5 and J is TRBJ2-2, with 11 bases that match TRBD2. V lost 5 bases to trimming and J lost 4 bases; unmatched junction nucleotides: 7. There are 16 residues in the CDR3. Germline assignment: CDR1 SGHKS and CDR2 YYEKEE (reference sequence). The CDR3 DNA reads as TGTGCCAGCAGAGACTATAGCGGGAGGGGCACCGGGGAGCTGTTTTTT. Its protein product is CASRDYSGRGTGELFF.

This clone came up once. The chain combines TRBV18 with TRBJ1-5, with D perhaps TRBD1 (5 bases). The V gene lost 3 bases and the J gene lost 0 bases, with 12 bases spanning the gap. The CDR3 has 16 residues. Germline values: CDR1 KGHSH, CDR2 LQKENI. The CDR3 sequence is CASSPLPGVSNQPQHF. CDR3 bases: TGTGCCAGCTCACCCCTCCCGGGGGTTAGCAATCAGCCCCAGCATTTT.

The chain is built from TRBV28 and TRBJ1-4, with D possibly matching TRBD1 (5 bases). This CDR3 is 14 amino acids long. Germline CDR1 MDHEN, CDR2 SYDVKM. The V gene lost 6 bases and the J gene lost 8 bases, with 16 bases spanning the gap. The CDR3 sequence is CASSIPGFGEKLFF. The CDR3 DNA follows: TGTGCCAGCAGCATACCAGGGTTTGGGGAAAAACTGTTTTTT.